Described below is a single TCR beta chain sequence and its context. Living in about two dozen US areas, the participants were between 18 and 89 years of age. The source of the sample is a study of blood T cell repertoires in COVID-19. Whole-study context: COVID-19 samples collected from the United States, Italy and Spain covered acute and convalescent phases. The cDNA or gDNA used as material had been derived from T cells, B-cell-depleted T cells, or PBMCs.

J gave up 3 bases and V 6 bases, and 1 base lay outside the gene matches. This CDR3 is 15 amino acids long. Germline V gene lookup returns CDR1 WSHSY and CDR2 SAAADI. As handled by the study authors: Using reference gene primer amplification, nucleated cell counts were estimated. Assay used: immunoSEQ multiplex PCR; TCRdb lists only in-frame clones, some missing. The DNA gave D and trimming, while V, J and clone size come from that table. The sample includes some 250,000 clones, roughly 86% of them seen just once. The sequence derives from a woman in her twenties or thirties with acute COVID-19. The sample was PBMCs or T cells enriched from blood (not recorded which). The rearrangement links TRBV10-2 to TRBJ2-3, with TRBD2 matching over 15 bases. The CDR3 protein is CASRGTSGGTDTQYF. For the CDR3, the DNA is TGCGCCAGCAGGGGGACTAGCGGGGGGACAGATACGCAGTATTTT.